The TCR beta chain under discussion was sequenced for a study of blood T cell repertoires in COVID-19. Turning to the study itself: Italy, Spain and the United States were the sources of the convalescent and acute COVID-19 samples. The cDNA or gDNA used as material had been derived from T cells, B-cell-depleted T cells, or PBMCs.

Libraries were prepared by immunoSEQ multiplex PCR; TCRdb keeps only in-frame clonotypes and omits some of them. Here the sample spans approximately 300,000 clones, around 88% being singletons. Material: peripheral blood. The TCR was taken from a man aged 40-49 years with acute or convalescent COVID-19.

The CDR3 DNA reads as TGCGCCAGCCAAGCAGGGCCAGAATATACGCAGTATTTT. Encoded protein: CASQAGPEYTQYF. The chain combines TRBV5-1 with TRBJ2-3, with D perhaps matching TRBD1 (5 bases). Germline lookup yields CDR1 SGHRS and CDR2 YFSETQ. V was pared by 7 bases and J by 7 bases, with 16 bases between. The CDR3 has 13 amino acids.